This paragraph covers one T cell receptor beta chain sequence. Next came a second PCR, run for about 7 to 11 cycles, which used a sample-barcoded 5' primer along with a J-beta primer mix. TCRdb reanalysed the 5' RACE reads using MiXCR and keeps one entry per CDR3 protein. The sample includes about 830,000 distinct CDR3 sequences, about 59% of them seen just once. The data derive from a study of blood T cells in healthy people across ages. The germline CDR1 and CDR2 sequences are SQVTM and ANQGSEA. The CDR3 length is 13 residues. Trimming cost V 4 bases and J 7 bases; bases outside gene matches: 9. The clonotype comes from a man aged 30-40 years in good health. The chain uses TRBV29-1 and TRBJ1-2; TRBD1 matches at 7 bases. Source material: blood. The CDR3 protein is CSVGEQGISGYTF. The CDR3 DNA reads as TGCAGCGTTGGTGAACAGGGGATCTCTGGCTACACCTTC.